This T cell receptor (beta chain) is from a study of blood T cell repertoires in COVID-19. Study-wide context: Nucleic acid was either cDNA or gDNA, and it came from T cells, B-cell-depleted T cells, or PBMCs.

As originally analysed: Amplified reference gene primers provided the basis for estimating nucleated cell counts. Sequencing used immunoSEQ multiplex PCR; TCRdb keeps in-frame clones, though not all of them. The V and J calls and the clone size are those of that table, but D and trimming were determined from the DNA. The sample lists some 270,000 clones, about 90% occurring once. Germline CDR1 is MNHEY and CDR2 is SMNVEV (reference sequence). The V and J ends lost 6 bases and 3 bases respectively, with 15 bases between them. CDR3 length: 15 residues. The Seattle site enrolled patients during active infection and followed them longitudinally.

The clonotype originates from a woman aged 60-75 years with COVID-19, enrolled during active disease. The V call is TRBV27, the J call TRBJ1-5; possible D gene TRBD1, 5 bases. The sequencing sample was made of peripheral blood. In DNA form, the CDR3 reads TGTGCCAGCAGCTTTTCGGCAGGGCCCAATCAGCCCCAGCATTTT. Protein sequence: CASSFSAGPNQPQHF.